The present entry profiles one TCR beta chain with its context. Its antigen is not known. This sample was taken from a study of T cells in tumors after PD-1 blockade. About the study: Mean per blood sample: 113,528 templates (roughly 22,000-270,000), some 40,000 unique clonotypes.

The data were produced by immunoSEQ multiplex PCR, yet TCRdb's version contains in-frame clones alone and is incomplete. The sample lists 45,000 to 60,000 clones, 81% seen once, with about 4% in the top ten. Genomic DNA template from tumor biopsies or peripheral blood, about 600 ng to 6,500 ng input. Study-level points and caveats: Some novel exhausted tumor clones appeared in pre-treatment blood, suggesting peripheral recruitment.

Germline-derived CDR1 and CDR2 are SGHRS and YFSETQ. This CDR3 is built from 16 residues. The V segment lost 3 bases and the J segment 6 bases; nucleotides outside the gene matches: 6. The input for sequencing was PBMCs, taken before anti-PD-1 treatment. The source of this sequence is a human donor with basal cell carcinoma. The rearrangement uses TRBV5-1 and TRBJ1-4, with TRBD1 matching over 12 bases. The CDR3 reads CASSSGQGALYEKLFF. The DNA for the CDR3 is TGCGCCAGCAGCTCGGGACAGGGGGCATTATATGAAAAACTGTTTTTT.